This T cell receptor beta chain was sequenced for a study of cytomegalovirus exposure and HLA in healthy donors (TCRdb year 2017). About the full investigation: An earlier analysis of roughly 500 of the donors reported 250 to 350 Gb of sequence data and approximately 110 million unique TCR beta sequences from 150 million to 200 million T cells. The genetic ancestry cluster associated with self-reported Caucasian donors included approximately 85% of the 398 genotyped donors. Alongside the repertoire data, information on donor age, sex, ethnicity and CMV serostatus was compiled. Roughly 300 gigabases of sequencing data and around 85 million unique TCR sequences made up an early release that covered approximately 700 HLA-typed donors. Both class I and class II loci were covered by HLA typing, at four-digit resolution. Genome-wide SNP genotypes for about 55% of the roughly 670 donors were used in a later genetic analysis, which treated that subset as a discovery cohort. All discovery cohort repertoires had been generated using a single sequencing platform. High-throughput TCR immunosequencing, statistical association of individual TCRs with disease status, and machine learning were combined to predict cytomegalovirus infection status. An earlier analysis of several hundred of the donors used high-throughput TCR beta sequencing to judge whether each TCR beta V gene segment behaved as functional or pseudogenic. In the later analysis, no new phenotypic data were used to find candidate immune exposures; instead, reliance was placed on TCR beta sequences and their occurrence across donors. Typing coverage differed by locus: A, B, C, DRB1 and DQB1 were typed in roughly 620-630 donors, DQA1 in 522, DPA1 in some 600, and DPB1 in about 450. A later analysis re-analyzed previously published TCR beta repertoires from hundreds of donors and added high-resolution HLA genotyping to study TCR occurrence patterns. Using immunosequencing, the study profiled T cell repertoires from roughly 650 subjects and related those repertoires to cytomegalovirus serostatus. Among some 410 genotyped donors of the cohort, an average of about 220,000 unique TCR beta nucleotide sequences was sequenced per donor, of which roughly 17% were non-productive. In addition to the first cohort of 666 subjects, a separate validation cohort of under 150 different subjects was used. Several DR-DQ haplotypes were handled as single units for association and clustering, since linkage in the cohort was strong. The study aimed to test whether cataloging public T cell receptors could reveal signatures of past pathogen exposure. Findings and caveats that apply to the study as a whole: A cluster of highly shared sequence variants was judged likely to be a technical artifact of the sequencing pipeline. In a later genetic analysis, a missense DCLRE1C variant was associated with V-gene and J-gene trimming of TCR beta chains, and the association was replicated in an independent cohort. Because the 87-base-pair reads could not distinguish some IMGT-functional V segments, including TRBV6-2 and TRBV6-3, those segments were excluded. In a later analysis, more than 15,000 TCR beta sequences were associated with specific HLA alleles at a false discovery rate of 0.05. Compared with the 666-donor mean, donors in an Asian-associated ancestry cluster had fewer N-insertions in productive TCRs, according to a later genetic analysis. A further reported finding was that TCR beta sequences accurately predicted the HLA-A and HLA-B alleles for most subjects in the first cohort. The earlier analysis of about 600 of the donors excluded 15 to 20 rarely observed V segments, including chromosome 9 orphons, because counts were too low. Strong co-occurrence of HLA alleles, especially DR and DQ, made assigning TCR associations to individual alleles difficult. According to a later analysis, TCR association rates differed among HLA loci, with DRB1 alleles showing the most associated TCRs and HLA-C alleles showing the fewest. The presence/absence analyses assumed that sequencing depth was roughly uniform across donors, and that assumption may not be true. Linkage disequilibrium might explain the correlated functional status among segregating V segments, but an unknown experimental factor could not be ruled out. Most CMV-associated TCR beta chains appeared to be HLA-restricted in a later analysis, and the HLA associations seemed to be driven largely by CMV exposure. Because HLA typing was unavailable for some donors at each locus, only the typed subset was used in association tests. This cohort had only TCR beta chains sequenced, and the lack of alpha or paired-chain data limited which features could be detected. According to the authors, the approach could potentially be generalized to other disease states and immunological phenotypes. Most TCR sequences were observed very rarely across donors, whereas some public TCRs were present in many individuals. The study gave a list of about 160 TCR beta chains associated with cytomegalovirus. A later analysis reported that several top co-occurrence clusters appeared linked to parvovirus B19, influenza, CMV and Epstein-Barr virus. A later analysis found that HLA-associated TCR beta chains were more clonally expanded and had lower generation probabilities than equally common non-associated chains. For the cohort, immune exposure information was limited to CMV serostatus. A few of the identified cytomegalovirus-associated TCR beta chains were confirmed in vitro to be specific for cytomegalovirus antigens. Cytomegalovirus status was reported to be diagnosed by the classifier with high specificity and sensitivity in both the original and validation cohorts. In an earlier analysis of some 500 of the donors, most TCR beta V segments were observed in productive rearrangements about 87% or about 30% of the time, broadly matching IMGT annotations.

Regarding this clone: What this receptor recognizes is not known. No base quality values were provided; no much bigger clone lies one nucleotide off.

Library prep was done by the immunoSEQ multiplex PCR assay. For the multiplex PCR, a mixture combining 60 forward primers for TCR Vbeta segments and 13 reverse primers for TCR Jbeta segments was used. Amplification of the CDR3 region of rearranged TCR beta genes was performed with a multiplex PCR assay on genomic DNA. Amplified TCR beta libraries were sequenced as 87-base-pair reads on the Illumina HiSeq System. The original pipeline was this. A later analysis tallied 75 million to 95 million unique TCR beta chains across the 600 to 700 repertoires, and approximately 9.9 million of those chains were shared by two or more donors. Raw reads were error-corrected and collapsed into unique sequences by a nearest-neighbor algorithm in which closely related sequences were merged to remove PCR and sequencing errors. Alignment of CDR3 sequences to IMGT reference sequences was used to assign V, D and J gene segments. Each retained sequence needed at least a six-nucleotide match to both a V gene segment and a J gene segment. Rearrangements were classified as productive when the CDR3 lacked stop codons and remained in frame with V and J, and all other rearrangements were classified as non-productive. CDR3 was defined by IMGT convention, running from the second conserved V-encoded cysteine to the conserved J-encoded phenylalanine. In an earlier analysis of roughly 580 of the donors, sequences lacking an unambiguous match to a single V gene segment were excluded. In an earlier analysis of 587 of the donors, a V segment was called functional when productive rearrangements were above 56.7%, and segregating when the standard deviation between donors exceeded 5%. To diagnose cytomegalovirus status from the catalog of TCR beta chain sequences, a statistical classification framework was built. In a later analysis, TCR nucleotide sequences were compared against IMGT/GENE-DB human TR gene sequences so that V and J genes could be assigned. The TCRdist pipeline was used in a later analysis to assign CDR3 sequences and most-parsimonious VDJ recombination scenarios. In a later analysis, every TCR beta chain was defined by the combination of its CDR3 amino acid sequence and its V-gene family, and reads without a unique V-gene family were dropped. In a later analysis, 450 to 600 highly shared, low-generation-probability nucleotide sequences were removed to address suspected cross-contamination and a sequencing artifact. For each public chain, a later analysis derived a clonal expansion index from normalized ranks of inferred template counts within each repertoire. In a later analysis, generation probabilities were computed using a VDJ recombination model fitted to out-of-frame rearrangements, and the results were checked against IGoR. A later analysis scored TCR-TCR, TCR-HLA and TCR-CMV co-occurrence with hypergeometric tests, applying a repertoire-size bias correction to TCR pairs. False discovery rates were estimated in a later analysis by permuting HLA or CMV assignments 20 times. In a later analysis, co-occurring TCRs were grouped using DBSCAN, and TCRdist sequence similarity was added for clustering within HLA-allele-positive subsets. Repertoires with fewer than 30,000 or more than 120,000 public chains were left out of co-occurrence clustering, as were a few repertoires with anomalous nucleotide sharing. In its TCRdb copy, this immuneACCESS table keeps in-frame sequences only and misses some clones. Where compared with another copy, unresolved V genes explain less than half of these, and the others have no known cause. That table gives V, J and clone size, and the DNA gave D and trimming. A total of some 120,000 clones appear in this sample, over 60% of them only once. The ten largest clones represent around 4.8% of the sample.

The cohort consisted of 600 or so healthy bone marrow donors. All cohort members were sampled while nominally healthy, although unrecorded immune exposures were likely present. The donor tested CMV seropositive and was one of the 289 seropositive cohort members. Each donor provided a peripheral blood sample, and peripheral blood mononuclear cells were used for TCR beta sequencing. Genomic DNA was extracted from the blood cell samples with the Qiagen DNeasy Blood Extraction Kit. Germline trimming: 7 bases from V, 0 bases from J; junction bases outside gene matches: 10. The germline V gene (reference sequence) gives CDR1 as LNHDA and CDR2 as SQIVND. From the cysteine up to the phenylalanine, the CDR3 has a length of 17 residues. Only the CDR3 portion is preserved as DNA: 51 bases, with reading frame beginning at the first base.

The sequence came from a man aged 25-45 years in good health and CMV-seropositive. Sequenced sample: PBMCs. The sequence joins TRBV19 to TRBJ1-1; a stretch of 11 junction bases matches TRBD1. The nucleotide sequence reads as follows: TGTGCCAGTACCTATTTCCGGGACAGGGGGATGAACACTGAAGCTTTCTTT. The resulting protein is CASTYFRDRGMNTEAFF.